The next 26 T cell receptor beta chains were all read from a single sample in a study of radiation and T cells in renal cell carcinoma. Measured with immunoSEQ multiplex PCR; TCRdb has only the in-frame clones, and not every one. Among around 94,000 clones, approximately 86% were seen once, and the ten largest hold 6.5% to 8.5%. Specified time point: baseline pretreatment blood. The treatment here: 15 Gy SBRT to primary tumor, nephrectomy 4 weeks later. The input for sequencing was blood, taken from a patient whose treatment included radiotherapy and nephrectomy. These receptors were obtained from a man aged 50 to 59 with renal cell carcinoma.

The chain is built from TRBV27 and TRBJ2-2, with D unclear. The CDR3 is made up of 13 amino acids. Germline V CDR1 and CDR2: MNHEY, SMNVEV (reference sequence). Trimming took 7 bases from V and 5 from J, leaving 11 bases between them. The CDR3 bases are TGTGCCAGCACCTTAAAGCCTACCGGGGAGCTGTTTTTT. Translated: CASTLKPTGELFF.

The J gene is TRBJ1-1, the V gene TRBV5-4; D gene unclear. The CDR3 totals 14 residues. The ends were cut back, 4 bases at V and 0 bases at J, with 10 bases in the middle. The germline V gene has CDR1 SGHNT and CDR2 YYREEE (reference sequence). CDR3 amino acids: CASSQDRLNTEAFF. The CDR3 DNA reads TGTGCCAGCAGCCAAGACCGACTGAACACTGAAGCTTTCTTT.

In this sample, this clone turned up a few times. V usage is TRBV10-3 and J usage is TRBJ2-3, with D possibly being TRBD2 (6 bases). The CDR3 runs 16 residues. Germline-derived CDR1 and CDR2 are ENHRY and SYGVKD. V gave up 4 bases and J gave up 3 bases, with 17 bases separating them. The CDR3 spells CAISGDSGLGTDTQYF. The CDR3 DNA is TGTGCCATCAGTGGAGACAGCGGGCTGGGGACAGATACGCAGTATTTT.

The chain couples TRBV7-2 to TRBJ2-5, with D possibly TRBD2 on 6 matching bases. V was trimmed by 4 bases and J by 3 bases, leaving 9 bases between them. The germline V gene encodes CDR1 SGHTA and CDR2 FQGNSA. The CDR3 runs 13 residues. CDR3 region: CASSSRREETQYF. DNA for the CDR3: TGTGCCAGCAGCTCTCGGAGGGAAGAGACCCAGTACTTC. The whole variable domain, filled in from reference TRBV7-2 and TRBJ2-5, reads GAGVSQSPSNKVTEKGKDVELRCDPISGHTALYWYRQSLGQGLEFLIYFQGNSAPDKSGLPSDRFSAERTGGSVSTLTIQRTQQEDSAVYLCASSSRREETQYFGPGTRLLVL.

This chain uses TRBV18 with TRBJ2-3, with 8 bases matching TRBD2. This CDR3 has 17 amino acids. Germline V gene data show CDR1 as KGHSH and CDR2 as LQKENI. The ends lost 3 bases at V and 5 bases at J; junction bases unmatched: 13. The CDR3 nucleotides are TGTGCCAGCTCACCCTACGAGGCAGGGAGCGGGGGAGATACGCAGTATTTT. Its protein is CASSPYEAGSGGDTQYF.

The chain combines TRBV5-3 with TRBJ1-1; 7 bases fit TRBD1. TRBV5-3 is assigned to the ORF class and has an uncertain function. The CDR3 sequence is 15 residues long. The trim removed 2 bases at V and 1 base at J, leaving 5 bases unmatched. CDR3 amino acids: CARSFFRTGNTEAFF. The CDR3 DNA is TGTGCCAGAAGCTTTTTTCGGACAGGGAACACTGAAGCTTTCTTT.

This chain links TRBV7-2 with TRBJ2-7; D is ambiguous. This CDR3 region has 13 residues. CDR1 and CDR2 from the germline V gene are SGHTA and FQGNSA. V lost 5 bases and J lost 1, with 9 bases in between. The CDR3: CASSQDVSYEQYF. The CDR3 DNA reads TGTGCCAGCAGCCAGGACGTGTCCTACGAGCAGTACTTC.

The J gene is TRBJ2-6, the V gene TRBV21-1; the table's D call, TRBD2, was not checked against the DNA. TRBV21-1 is a pseudogene locus. This CDR3 spans 18 amino acids. The CDR3 sequence is CASSKVAGQNSGANVLTF. For the CDR3, the DNA is TGTGCCAGCAGCAAAGTGGCGGGGCAGAACTCTGGGGCCAACGTCCTGACTTTC.

This chain joins TRBV28 and TRBJ2-1; the D gene could be TRBD1 or TRBD2 (5 bases each). CDR1 and CDR2 (germline): MDHEN, SYDVKM. This CDR3 has 13 residues. V was shortened by 7 bases and J by 2 bases, with 9 bases between the two germline ends. The CDR3 protein is CASMGPPYNEQFF. The CDR3 DNA is TGTGCCAGCATGGGACCCCCCTACAATGAGCAGTTCTTC. Variable domain in full (rest from reference TRBV28 and TRBJ2-1): DVKVTQSSRYLVKRTGEKVFLECVQDMDHENMFWYRQDPGLGLRLIYFSYDVKMKEKGDIPEGYSVSREKKERFSLILESASTNQTSMYLCASMGPPYNEQFFGPGTRLTVL.

This clone was counted only a few times. The rearrangement links TRBV5-1 to TRBJ1-3; maybe TRBD1 (6 bases). This CDR3 is 16 amino acids long. V was shortened by 0 bases and J by 3 bases, with 13 bases between the two germline ends. CDR1 is SGHRS, CDR2 YFSETQ, per germline. CDR3 in amino acids: CASSLAGGRDGNTIYF. CDR3 DNA: TGCGCCAGCAGCTTGGCCGGGGGGCGCGATGGAAACACCATATATTTT.

The chain joins TRBV7-8 to TRBJ1-2, with D unclear. The CDR3 is 14 amino acids. In germline, CDR1 is SGHVS, CDR2 FQNEAQ. The germline V and J ends were trimmed by 1 base and 13 bases, with 19 bases remaining between them. The CDR3 coding sequence is TGTGCCAGCAGCTTAGAGGTGGGCACGAGGATAGGCACCTTC. It translates to CASSLEVGTRIGTF. Together with reference TRBV7-8 and TRBJ1-2, the CDR3 gives the full variable domain: GAGVSQSPRYKVAKRGQDVALRCDPISGHVSLFWYQQALGQGPEFLTYFQNEAQLDKSGLPSDRFFAERPEGSVSTLKIQRTQQEDSAVYLCASSLEVGTRIGTFGSGTRLTVV.

The chain joins TRBV18 to TRBJ1-3, with a weak D call TRBD1 (5 bases). The CDR3 has 17 residues. Germline V gene lookup returns CDR1 KGHSH and CDR2 LQKENI. V was pared by 0 bases and J by 0 bases, with 12 bases between. In nucleotides, the CDR3 is TGTGCCAGCTCACCACCCGGGGGAGGCAGCTCTGGAAACACCATATATTTT. Translated, it gives CASSPPGGGSSGNTIYF.

The chain links TRBV19 to TRBJ1-5; TRBD1 is a possible D gene (6 bases). Trimming shortened V by 7 bases and J by 0 bases, and 19 bases separated the two germline ends. Looked up from germline, CDR1 is LNHDA and CDR2 is SQIVND (reference sequence). The CDR3 loop spans 17 amino acids. In DNA form, the CDR3 reads TGTGCCAGTACCTCGGGGGCAGGCGATTATAGCAATCAGCCCCAGCATTTT. As protein: CASTSGAGDYSNQPQHF.

This clone showed up just once. This chain links TRBV6-1 with TRBJ2-7, with TRBD1 matching 10 bases. The V segment lost 4 bases and the J segment 1 base; nucleotides outside the gene matches: 10. The CDR3 runs to 17 residues. From germline, CDR1 is MNHNS and CDR2 SASEGT. The CDR3 region has the DNA TGTGCCAGCAGTGGGTTGGGACAGGGGACGTTTTCCTACGAGCAGTACTTC. Amino acids: CASSGLGQGTFSYEQYF.

The CDR3 DNA sequence: TGTGCCAGCAGCCCGAGCGGGGGGTATGGTGAGCAGTTCTTC. Translation gives CASSPSGGYGEQFF. The J gene is TRBJ2-1, the V gene TRBV7-9; 9 bases line up with TRBD2. The CDR3 sequence is 14 residues long. In germline, CDR1 is SEHNR, CDR2 FQNEAQ (reference sequence). V trimming: 5 bases; J trimming: 9 bases; junction bases outside the gene matches: 8.

This chain joins TRBV18 and TRBJ1-2; the match to TRBD1 covers 8 bases. The CDR3 length is 15 residues. With V trimmed by 2 bases and J by 3 bases, 5 bases remained unmatched. Germline CDR1 and CDR2: KGHSH and LQKENI. CDR3 sequence: CASSPAATGDYGYTF. The CDR3, as DNA: TGTGCCAGCTCACCAGCGGCGACAGGGGACTATGGCTACACCTTC.

The chain uses TRBV7-9 and TRBJ1-1; D call uncertain. V was trimmed by 5 bases and J by 4 bases, leaving 5 bases between them. The CDR3 is made up of 11 amino acids. Germline V lookup: CDR1 SEHNR, CDR2 FQNEAQ (reference sequence). CDR3 coding DNA: TGTGCCAGCAGCCGGACCACTGAAGCTTTCTTT. This codes for CASSRTTEAFF.

V usage is TRBV4-2 and J usage is TRBJ2-3, with 10 nucleotides matching TRBD2. The J segment lost 1 base and the V segment lost 4 bases, leaving 2 bases of the junction unmatched. The CDR3 has 15 residues. From germline, CDR1 is LGHNA and CDR2 YNFKEQ. The CDR3 sequence: CASSRTSGRTDTQYF. DNA for the CDR3: TGTGCCAGCAGCCGGACTAGCGGACGCACAGATACGCAGTATTTT.

This clone was observed a single time. V and J are TRBV7-2 and TRBJ2-7, with D perhaps assigned TRBD1 or TRBD2 (6 bases each). Germline V gives CDR1 SGHTA, CDR2 FQGNSA. Trimming shortened V by 2 bases and J by 7 bases, and 12 bases separated the two germline ends. This CDR3 is 13 amino acids long. CDR3 in amino acids: CASSLTGAGEQYF. CDR3 nucleotide sequence: TGTGCCAGCAGCTTAACGGGGGCTGGGGAGCAGTACTTC. The full variable domain, completed using reference TRBV7-2 and TRBJ2-7, is GAGVSQSPSNKVTEKGKDVELRCDPISGHTALYWYRQSLGQGLEFLIYFQGNSAPDKSGLPSDRFSAERTGGSVSTLTIQRTQQEDSAVYLCASSLTGAGEQYFGPGTRLTVT.

The chain combines TRBV7-9 with TRBJ2-3; TRBD2 matches at 8 bases. Trimming removed 5 bases from V and 2 bases from J; junction bases left unmatched: 3. The CDR3 extends over 14 amino acids. Germline-derived CDR1 and CDR2 are SEHNR and FQNEAQ (reference sequence). The CDR3 sequence is CASSTSGPTDTQYF. CDR3 sequence (DNA): TGTGCCAGCAGCACTAGCGGCCCCACAGATACGCAGTATTTT.

In its sample, this clone was seen a few times. The chain employs TRBV7-3 and TRBJ2-1, with TRBD1 matching over 7 bases. This CDR3 is 11 amino acids long. J was trimmed by 8 bases and V by 5 bases; bases with no gene match: 0. Germline-derived CDR1 and CDR2 are SGHTA and FQGTGA. Written as DNA, the CDR3 is TGTGCCAGCAGCCAGGGGGATGAGCAGTTCTTC. Translation gives CASSQGDEQFF.

This chain connects TRBV7-3 to TRBJ2-1, with 7 positions matching TRBD1. With V trimmed by 5 bases and J by 0 bases, 4 bases remained unmatched. Germline V gene lookup returns CDR1 SGHTA and CDR2 FQGTGA. CDR3 length equals 15 residues. CDR3 in DNA: TGTGCCAGCAGCCCCGGGACAGCCTCCTACAATGAGCAGTTCTTC. Amino acids: CASSPGTASYNEQFF.

Only one count was recorded for this clone. V gene TRBV19 combines with J gene TRBJ1-5; D is undetermined. This CDR3 contains 15 residues. V was trimmed by 4 bases and J by 3 bases, leaving 13 bases between them. The germline gives CDR1 LNHDA, CDR2 SQIVND (reference sequence). CDR3 loop: CASSRDGVPNQPQHF. The CDR3 DNA reads as TGTGCCAGTAGTAGAGACGGCGTACCCAATCAGCCCCAGCATTTT. Based on the CDR3 plus reference TRBV19 and TRBJ1-5, the full variable domain is DGGITQSPKYLFRKEGQNVTLSCEQNLNHDAMYWYRQDPGQGLRLIYYSQIVNDFQKGDIAEGYSVSREKKESFPLTVTSAQKNPTAFYLCASSRDGVPNQPQHFGDGTRLSIL.

The chain recombines TRBV19 with TRBJ2-1, with D unresolved. The germline gives CDR1 LNHDA, CDR2 SQIVND (reference sequence). There are 12 residues in the CDR3. Deletions cut 5 bases from V and 12 bases from J, with 14 bases between. The CDR3 sequence: CASSPRGVGQFF. DNA of the CDR3: TGTGCCAGTAGTCCGAGAGGAGTGGGGCAGTTCTTC.

The chain combines TRBV6-5 with TRBJ2-2; D not resolved. Germline CDR1 and CDR2: MNHEY and SVGAGI. The CDR3 is 12 amino acids. V was pared by 2 bases and J by 6 bases, with 4 bases between. The CDR3 loop is CASSYRAGELFF. The CDR3 coding sequence is TGTGCCAGCAGTTACAGGGCCGGGGAGCTGTTTTTT.

The chain employs TRBV6-5 and TRBJ1-4, with D perhaps TRBD1 (6 bases). CDR1 is MNHEY and CDR2 is SVGAGI in the germline V gene. The CDR3 consists of 15 residues. V gave up 5 bases and J gave up 3 bases, with 13 bases separating them. The CDR3, as DNA: TGTGCCAGCAGTAGACAACAGGGACCTAATGAAAAACTGTTTTTT. It yields the protein CASSRQQGPNEKLFF.